This TCR beta chain comes out of a study of T cell responses to AZD1222 COVID-19 vaccine (dated by TCRdb to the early 2020s). Describing the broader study: AZD1222 recipients whose second dose came at about 4 weeks and those whose second dose came at about 12 weeks were combined into one group, since spike-specific TCR depth and breadth did not differ between the two schedules. A total of approximately 230 trial participants underwent TCR sequencing, of whom nearly 210 received two doses of AZD1222 and about 26 received two doses of the MenACWY control vaccine. Trial participants were enrolled by age into subgroups of 18-55, 56-69 and 70-plus years, and around 150, 28 and 57 TCR-sequenced participants, respectively, were included in these subgroups. The full study reports these points: No day 14 peak-response samples were available, so repertoires were characterized only after the peak T cell response. After two AZD1222 doses, spike-specific TCR breadth and depth were significantly higher than at day 0 and than in MenACWY recipients. The whole spike protein was spanned by vaccine-associated CD4 TCRs, and dominant responses were seen in regions 160-218 and 743-854. Most participants were white British and females outnumbered males, and the authors suggested that clonal diversity may have been underestimated. The 56-69-year group was small, and its depth increase did not reach significance, likely because of low power. Reportedly, close to half of the unique spike-specific TCRs recognized epitopes lying outside the regions that are mutated in the B.1.351 and B.1.1.7 variants. Conclusions about previously exposed vaccinees were limited because only 5 or 6 AZD1222 recipients were SARS-CoV-2 seropositive at baseline.

The CDR3 regions of human TCRbeta chains were analyzed by immunosequencing. The paper's data handling went like this. TCRs in the repertoires were compared against a reference library of SARS-CoV-2-specific TCRs that had been generated with the MIRA antigen-specificity platform. Breadth was defined as the fraction of unique TCRs that were SARS-CoV-2-associated, and depth was defined as the fraction of total T cells that were SARS-CoV-2-associated. Using the MIRA data, each spike-specific TCR was assigned both to the spike region to which the TCR was reactive and to a CD4 or CD8 class. Log10-transformed breadth and depth values were compared by one-way ANOVA with Sidak's multiple comparisons tests. TCRdb obtained this table from immuneACCESS and retained in-frame rearrangements with V and J assigned. These tables miss some clones; where compared with another copy, unresolved V genes account for less than half of the shortfall, and the remainder is unexplained. V and J calls and clone size follow that table, whereas D and trimming were derived from the DNA. The sample records just under 95,000 clones, under 95% of which are singletons. The ten biggest clones cover 20% to 25% of the sample.

The germline V gene encodes CDR1 SGHNT and CDR2 YENEEA. V is cut back by 5 bases and J by 4 bases, with 12 bases in the junction unmatched. Counted from cysteine to phenylalanine, this CDR3 has 16 amino acids. Only CDR3 DNA remains: 48 bases, in frame from the first base. Only one count was recorded for this clone. Its cognate antigen has yet to be identified. Qualities for individual bases were not recorded, and no much larger clone is one base off. What this sample's time point label stands for: baseline before first vaccination. Vaccinee samples came from UK trials COV001 and COV002, including a single-blind randomized controlled phase 2/3 trial of AZD1222 (ChAdOx1 nCoV-19) in healthy adults. For TCRbeta chain sequencing, PBMC samples were collected from trial participants at day 0 and at day 28 after the second dose.

Sample: peripheral blood, taken on day 0 of AZD1222 vaccination. The chain couples TRBV11-3 to TRBJ2-7; 9 bases in between match TRBD1. The TCR sequence derives from an adult in good health. The bases read TGTGCCAGCAGCCCGGGCTCCGGGACAGGGACTTACGAGCAGTACTTC. Translated, this is CASSPGSGTGTYEQYF.